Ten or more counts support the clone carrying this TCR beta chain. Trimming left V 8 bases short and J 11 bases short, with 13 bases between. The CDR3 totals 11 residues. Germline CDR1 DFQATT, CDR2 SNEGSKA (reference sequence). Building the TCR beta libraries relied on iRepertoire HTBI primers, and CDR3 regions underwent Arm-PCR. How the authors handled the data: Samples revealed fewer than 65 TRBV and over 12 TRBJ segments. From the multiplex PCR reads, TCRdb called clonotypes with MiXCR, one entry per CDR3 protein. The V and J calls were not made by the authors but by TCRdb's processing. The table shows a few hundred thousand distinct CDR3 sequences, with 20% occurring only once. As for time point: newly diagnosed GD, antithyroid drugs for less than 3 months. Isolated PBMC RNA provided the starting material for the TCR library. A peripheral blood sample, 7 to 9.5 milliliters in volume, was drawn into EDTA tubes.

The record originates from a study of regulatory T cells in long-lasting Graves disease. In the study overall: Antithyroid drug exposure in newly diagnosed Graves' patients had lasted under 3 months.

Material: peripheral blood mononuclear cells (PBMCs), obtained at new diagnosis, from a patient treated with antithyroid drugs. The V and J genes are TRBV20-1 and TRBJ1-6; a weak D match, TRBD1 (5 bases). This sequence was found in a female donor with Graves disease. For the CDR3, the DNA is TGCAGTTCCCAGGGACCCCCACCCCTCCACTTT. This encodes CSSQGPPPLHF.